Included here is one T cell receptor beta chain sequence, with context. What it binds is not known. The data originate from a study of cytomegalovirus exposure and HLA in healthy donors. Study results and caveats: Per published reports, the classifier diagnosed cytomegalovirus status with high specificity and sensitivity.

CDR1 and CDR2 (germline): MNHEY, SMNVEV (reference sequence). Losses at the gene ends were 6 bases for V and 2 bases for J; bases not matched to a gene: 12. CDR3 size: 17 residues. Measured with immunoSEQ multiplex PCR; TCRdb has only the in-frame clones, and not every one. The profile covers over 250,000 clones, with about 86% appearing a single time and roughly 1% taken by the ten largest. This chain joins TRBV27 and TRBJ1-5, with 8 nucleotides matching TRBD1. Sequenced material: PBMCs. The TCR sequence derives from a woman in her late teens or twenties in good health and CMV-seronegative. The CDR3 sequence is CASRLQGVPSGNQPQHF. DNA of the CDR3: TGTGCCAGCAGGTTACAGGGGGTGCCTAGTGGCAATCAGCCCCAGCATTTT.